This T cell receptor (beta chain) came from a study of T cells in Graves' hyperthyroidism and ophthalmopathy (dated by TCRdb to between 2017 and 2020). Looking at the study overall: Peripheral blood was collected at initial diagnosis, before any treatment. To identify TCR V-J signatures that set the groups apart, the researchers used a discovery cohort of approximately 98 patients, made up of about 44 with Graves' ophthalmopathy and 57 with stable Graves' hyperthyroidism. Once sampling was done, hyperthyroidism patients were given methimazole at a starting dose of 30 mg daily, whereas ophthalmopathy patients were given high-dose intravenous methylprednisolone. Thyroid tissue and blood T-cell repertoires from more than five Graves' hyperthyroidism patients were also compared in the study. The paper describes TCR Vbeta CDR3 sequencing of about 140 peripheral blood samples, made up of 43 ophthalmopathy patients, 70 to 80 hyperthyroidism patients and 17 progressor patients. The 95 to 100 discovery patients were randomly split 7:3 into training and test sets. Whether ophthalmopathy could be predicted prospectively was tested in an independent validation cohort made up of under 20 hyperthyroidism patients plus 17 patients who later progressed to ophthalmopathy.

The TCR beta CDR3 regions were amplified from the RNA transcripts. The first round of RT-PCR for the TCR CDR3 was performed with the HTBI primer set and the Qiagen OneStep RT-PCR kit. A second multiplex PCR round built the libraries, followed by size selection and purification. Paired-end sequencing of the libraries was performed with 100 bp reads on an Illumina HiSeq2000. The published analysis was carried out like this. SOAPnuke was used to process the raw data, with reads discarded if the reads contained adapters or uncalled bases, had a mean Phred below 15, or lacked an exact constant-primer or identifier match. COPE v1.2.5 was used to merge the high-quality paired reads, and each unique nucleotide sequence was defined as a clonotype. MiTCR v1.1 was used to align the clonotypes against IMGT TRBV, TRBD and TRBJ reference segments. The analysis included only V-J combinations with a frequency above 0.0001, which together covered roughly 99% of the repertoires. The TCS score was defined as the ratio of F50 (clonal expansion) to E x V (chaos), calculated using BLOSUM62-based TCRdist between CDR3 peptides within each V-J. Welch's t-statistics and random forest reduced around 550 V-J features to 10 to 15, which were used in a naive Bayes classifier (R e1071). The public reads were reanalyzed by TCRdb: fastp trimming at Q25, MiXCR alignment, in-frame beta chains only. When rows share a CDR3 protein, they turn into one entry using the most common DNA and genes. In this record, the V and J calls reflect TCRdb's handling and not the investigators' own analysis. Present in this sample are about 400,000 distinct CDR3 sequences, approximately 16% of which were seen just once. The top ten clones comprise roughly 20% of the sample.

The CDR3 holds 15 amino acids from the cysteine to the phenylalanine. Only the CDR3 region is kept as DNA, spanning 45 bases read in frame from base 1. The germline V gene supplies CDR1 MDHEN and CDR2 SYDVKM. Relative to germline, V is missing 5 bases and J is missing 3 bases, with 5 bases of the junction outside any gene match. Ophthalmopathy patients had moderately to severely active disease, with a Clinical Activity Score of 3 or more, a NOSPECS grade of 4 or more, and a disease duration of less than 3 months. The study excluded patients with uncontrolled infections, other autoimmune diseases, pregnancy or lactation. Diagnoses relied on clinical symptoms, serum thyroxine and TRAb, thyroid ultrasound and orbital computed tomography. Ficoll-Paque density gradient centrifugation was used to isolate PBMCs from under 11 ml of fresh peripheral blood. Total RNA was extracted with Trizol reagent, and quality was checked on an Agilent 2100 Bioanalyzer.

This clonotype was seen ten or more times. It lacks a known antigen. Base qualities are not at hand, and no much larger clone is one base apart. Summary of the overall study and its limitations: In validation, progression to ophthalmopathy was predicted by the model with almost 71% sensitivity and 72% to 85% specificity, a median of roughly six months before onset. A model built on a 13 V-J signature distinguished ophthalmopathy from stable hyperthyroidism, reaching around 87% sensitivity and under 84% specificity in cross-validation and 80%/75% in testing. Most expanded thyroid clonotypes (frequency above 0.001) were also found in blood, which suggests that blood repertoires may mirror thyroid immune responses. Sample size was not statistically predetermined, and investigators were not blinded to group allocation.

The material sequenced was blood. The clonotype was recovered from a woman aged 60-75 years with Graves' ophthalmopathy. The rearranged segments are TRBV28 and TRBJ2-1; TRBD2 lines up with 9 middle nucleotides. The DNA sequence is TGTGCCAGCAGTCCCCTAGCGGGGCTCTACAATGAGCAGTTCTTC. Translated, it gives CASSPLAGLYNEQFF.